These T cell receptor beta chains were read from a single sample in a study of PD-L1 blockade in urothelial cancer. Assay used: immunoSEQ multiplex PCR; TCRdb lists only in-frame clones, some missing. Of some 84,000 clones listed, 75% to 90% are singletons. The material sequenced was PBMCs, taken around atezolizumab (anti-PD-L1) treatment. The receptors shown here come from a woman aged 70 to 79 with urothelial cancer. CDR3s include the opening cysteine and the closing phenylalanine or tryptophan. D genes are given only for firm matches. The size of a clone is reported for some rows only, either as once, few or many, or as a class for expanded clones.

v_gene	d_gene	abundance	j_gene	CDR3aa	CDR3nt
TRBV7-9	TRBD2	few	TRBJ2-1	CASSSYSGSPLNEQFF	TGTGCCAGCAGTTCTTATAGCGGGAGTCCCCTCAATGAGCAGTTCTTC
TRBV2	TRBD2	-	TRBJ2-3	CASRTSNMDTQYF	TGTGCCAGCAGGACTAGCAACATGGATACGCAGTATTTT
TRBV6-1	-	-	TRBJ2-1	CASSGGSAGSYNEQFF	TGTGCCAGCAGTGGGGGATCGGCGGGGTCCTACAATGAGCAGTTCTTC
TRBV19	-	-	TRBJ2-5	CASSEQGSETQYF	TGTGCCAGTAGTGAACAGGGCTCGGAGACCCAGTACTTC
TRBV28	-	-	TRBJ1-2	CASSLGWRGLINGYTF	TGTGCCAGCAGTTTAGGATGGAGAGGTTTAATTAATGGCTACACCTTC
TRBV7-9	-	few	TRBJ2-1	CASSSPTLANEQFF	TGTGCCAGCAGCTCCCCAACCCTAGCGAATGAGCAGTTCTTC
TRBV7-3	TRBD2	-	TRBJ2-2	CASSFSGRSTGELFF	TGTGCCAGCAGCTTTAGCGGGAGGTCCACCGGGGAGCTGTTTTTT
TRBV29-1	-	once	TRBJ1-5	CSVGDTVDQPQHF	TGCAGCGTAGGGGACACGGTGGATCAGCCCCAGCATTTT
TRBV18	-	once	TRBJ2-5	CASSPVTANQETQYF	TGTGCCAGCTCACCGGTGACAGCGAATCAAGAGACCCAGTACTTC
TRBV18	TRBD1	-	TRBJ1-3	CASSQQGATGNTIYF	TGTGCCAGCTCACAACAGGGGGCGACTGGAAACACCATATATTTT
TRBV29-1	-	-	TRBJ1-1	CSVATGPNTEAFF	TGCAGCGTCGCAACAGGTCCGAACACTGAAGCTTTCTTT
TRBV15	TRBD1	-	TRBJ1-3	CATSREPLNRGSGNTIYF	TGTGCCACCAGCAGAGAACCCTTGAACAGGGGCTCTGGAAACACCATATATTTT
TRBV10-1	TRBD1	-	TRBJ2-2	CASSWDRGGGELFF	TGCGCCAGCAGTTGGGACAGGGGAGGCGGGGAGCTGTTTTTT
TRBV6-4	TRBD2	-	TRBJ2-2	CASSLLAGETGELFF	TGTGCCAGCAGTCTACTAGCGGGAGAAACCGGGGAGCTGTTTTTT
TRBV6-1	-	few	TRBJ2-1	CASSLLLGTSGEQFF	TGTGCCAGCAGTCTCCTTCTGGGGACTTCTGGGGAGCAGTTCTTC
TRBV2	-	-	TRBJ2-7	CASTVGGSYEQYF	TGTGCCAGCACAGTCGGGGGCTCCTACGAGCAGTACTTC
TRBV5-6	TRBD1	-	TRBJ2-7	CASSGGQGQGSYEQYF	TGTGCCAGCAGCGGAGGACAGGGTCAGGGGTCCTACGAGCAGTACTTC
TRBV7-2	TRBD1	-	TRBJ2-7	CASSLEDRALYEQYF	TGTGCCAGCAGCTTAGAGGACAGGGCCTTATACGAGCAGTACTTC
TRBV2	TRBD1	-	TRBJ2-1	CASSEQGATDEQFF	TGTGCCAGCAGTGAACAGGGGGCGACCGATGAGCAGTTCTTC
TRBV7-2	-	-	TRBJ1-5	CASSLFGLAKPQHF	TGTGCCAGCAGCTTGTTCGGGCTAGCCAAGCCCCAGCATTTT
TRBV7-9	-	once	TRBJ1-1	CASSHPRQGLNTEAFF	TGTGCCAGCAGCCACCCCCGGCAGGGTCTGAACACTGAAGCTTTCTTT
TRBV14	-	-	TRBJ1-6	CASSRGRGNSPLHF	TGTGCCAGCAGCCGTGGCCGGGGGAATTCACCCCTCCACTTT
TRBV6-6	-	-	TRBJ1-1	CASIKRGMTEAFF	TGTGCCAGCATAAAACGCGGGATGACTGAAGCTTTCTTT
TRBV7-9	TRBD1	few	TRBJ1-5	CASSGTGDQPQHF	TGTGCCAGCAGCGGAACAGGGGATCAGCCCCAGCATTTT
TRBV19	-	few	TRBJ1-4	CASRPNSLEKLFF	TGTGCCAGTAGACCGAATAGTTTAGAAAAACTGTTTTTT
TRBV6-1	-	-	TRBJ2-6	CASSASRGSSGANVLTF	TGTGCCAGCAGTGCTTCACGGGGGAGCTCTGGGGCCAACGTCCTGACTTTC
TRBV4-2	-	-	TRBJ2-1	CASSQDTDSPYNEQFF	TGTGCCAGCAGCCAAGATACGGACTCGCCATACAATGAGCAGTTCTTC
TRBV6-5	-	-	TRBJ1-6	CASSYSAGPNSPLHF	TGTGCCAGCAGTTACTCGGCAGGGCCTAATTCACCCCTCCACTTT
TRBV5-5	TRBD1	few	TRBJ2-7	CASTTSGTGNSYEQYF	TGTGCCAGCACCACCTCCGGGACAGGGAACTCCTACGAGCAGTACTTC
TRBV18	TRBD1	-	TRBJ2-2	CASSPRTGGNTGELFF	TGTGCCAGCTCACCAAGGACAGGGGGCAACACCGGGGAGCTGTTTTTT
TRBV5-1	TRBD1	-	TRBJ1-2	CASSLAVGTGGDGYTF	TGCGCCAGCAGCTTGGCGGTAGGGACAGGGGGAGATGGCTACACCTTC
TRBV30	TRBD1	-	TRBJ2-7	CAWNKDRGGYEQYF	TGTGCCTGGAATAAGGACAGGGGAGGCTACGAGCAGTACTTC
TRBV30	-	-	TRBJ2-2	CAGGAGSGNTGELFF	TGTGCCGGAGGGGCGGGAAGCGGGAACACCGGGGAGCTGTTTTTT
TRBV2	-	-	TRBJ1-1	CASTNLRANTEAFF	TGTGCCAGCACCAACCTAAGAGCCAACACTGAAGCTTTCTTT
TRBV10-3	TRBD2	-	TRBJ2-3	CAISDGLGDTQYF	TGTGCCATCAGTGACGGACTAGGGGATACGCAGTATTTT
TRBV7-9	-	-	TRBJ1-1	CASSSRLTHTEAFF	TGTGCCAGCAGCTCGAGACTTACCCACACTGAAGCTTTCTTT